The 17 T cell receptor beta chains presented below share a single source sample, sequenced in a study of blood T cell repertoires in COVID-19. Data came from immunoSEQ multiplex PCR; TCRdb stores just in-frame clones and leaves some out. The sample holds about 100,000 clones; about 77% are singletons and the top ten take 12%. The sample comprised peripheral blood. The receptor source for this set is a woman aged 70-85 years with acute or convalescent COVID-19.

J is TRBJ1-6 and V is TRBV11-2; D uncertain. Germline CDR1 reads SGHAT; CDR2 reads FQNNGV. The germline V and J ends were trimmed by 3 bases and 15 bases, with 15 bases remaining between them. This CDR3 spans 13 amino acids. In DNA form, the CDR3 reads TGTGCCAGCAGCTTGGGCACTTCTTGGTACCTCCACTTT. Protein sequence: CASSLGTSWYLHF.

V usage is TRBV5-1 and J usage is TRBJ1-2; no reliable D call. Per the germline V gene, CDR1 is SGHRS and CDR2 is YFSETQ. This CDR3 is 12 amino acids long. V was cut by 6 bases and J by 7 bases, with 13 bases left in between. The CDR3 loop is CASTREGGGYTF. CDR3 DNA: TGCGCCAGCACAAGGGAAGGAGGTGGCTACACCTTC.

CDR3 in DNA: TGTGCCAGCAGCCCACATCAGACTAGCGGTGGAAACACCGGGGAGCTGTTTTTT. It encodes CASSPHQTSGGNTGELFF. This rearrangement joins TRBV7-2 to TRBJ2-2; TRBD2 matches at 9 bases. The J segment lost 2 bases and the V segment lost 5 bases, leaving 12 bases of the junction unmatched. Germline CDR1 is SGHTA and CDR2 is FQGNSA. The CDR3 runs to 18 residues.

The J gene is TRBJ1-6, the V gene TRBV13, with 11 nucleotides matching TRBD1. CDR3 size: 15 residues. The germline gives CDR1 PRHDT, CDR2 FYEKMQ (reference sequence). The V and J ends lost 1 base and 9 bases, in that order; junction bases with no gene match: 2. The CDR3 DNA follows: TGTGCCAGCAGCTTAGCCGGGACAGGGGGTTCACCCCTCCACTTT. It yields the protein CASSLAGTGGSPLHF.

The J gene is TRBJ2-7, the V gene TRBV5-4; 7 nucleotides line up with TRBD1. The CDR3 is 13 amino acids. V lost 2 bases, J lost 5 bases, and 4 bases stayed unmatched. Germline lookup yields CDR1 SGHNT and CDR2 YYREEE (reference sequence). The CDR3 nucleotides are TGTGCCAGCAGCTTCGCCAGGGGGAACGAGCAGTACGTC. Translated: CASSFARGNEQYV.

The gene calls are TRBV2 and TRBJ1-6, with D possibly TRBD1 on 6 matching bases. Germline V gene data show CDR1 as SNHLY and CDR2 as FYNNEI. CDR3 length equals 17 residues. V shed 9 bases and J shed 0 bases, with 18 bases lying between them. The CDR3 sequence: CASYPDRTSSYNSPLHF. Here the CDR3 DNA reads TGTGCCAGTTATCCCGACAGGACGAGCTCCTATAATTCACCCCTCCACTTT.

The chain has TRBV3-1 (or the pseudogene TRBV3-2) and TRBJ1-1; D is ambiguous. Germline V gene lookup returns CDR1 LGHDT and CDR2 YNNKEL (reference sequence). V was pared by 4 bases and J by 7 bases, with 13 bases between. The CDR3 is made up of 13 amino acids. The CDR3 reads CASSLIRDREAFF. The CDR3, as DNA: TGTGCCAGCAGCCTGATCCGGGATCGTGAAGCTTTCTTT.

In its sample, this clone was seen a few times. The genes are TRBV4-2 and TRBJ1-1; maybe TRBD1 (5 bases). Germline loops: CDR1 LGHNA, CDR2 YNFKEQ. The CDR3 spans 15 residues. Trimming removed 0 bases at V and 0 bases at J, with 8 bases between. Here the CDR3 reads CASSQDPRVNTEAFF. CDR3 nucleotide sequence: TGTGCCAGCAGCCAAGACCCCAGGGTGAACACTGAAGCTTTCTTT.

V gene TRBV5-4 combines with J gene TRBJ1-1, with 7 nucleotides matching TRBD1. Germline-derived CDR1 and CDR2 are SGHNT and YYREEE (reference sequence). The CDR3 has 15 amino acids. Trimming took 4 bases from V and 1 from J; bases not matched to a gene: 7. DNA for the CDR3: TGTGCCAGCAGCGTAGACAGGGACGGGAACACTGAAGCTTTCTTT. Translating gives CASSVDRDGNTEAFF. The full variable domain, in which reference TRBV5-4 and TRBJ1-1 provide the parts outside the CDR3, is ETGVTQSPTHLIKTRGQQVTLRCSSQSGHNTVSWYQQALGQGPQFIFQYYREEENGRGNFPPRFSGLQFPNYSSELNVNALELDDSALYLCASSVDRDGNTEAFFGQGTRLTVV.

The CDR3 here is CASSFTSGGASKTDTQYF. CDR3 DNA sequence: TGTGCCAGCAGCTTCACTAGCGGGGGGGCCTCAAAAACAGATACGCAGTATTTT. This chain connects TRBV5-4 to TRBJ2-3; TRBD2 agrees at 13 bases. Germline V gene lookup returns CDR1 SGHNT and CDR2 YYREEE (reference sequence). The CDR3 loop spans 18 amino acids. V lost 2 bases to trimming and J lost 3 bases; unmatched junction nucleotides: 9. Based on the CDR3 plus reference TRBV5-4 and TRBJ2-3, the full variable domain is ETGVTQSPTHLIKTRGQQVTLRCSSQSGHNTVSWYQQALGQGPQFIFQYYREEENGRGNFPPRFSGLQFPNYSSELNVNALELDDSALYLCASSFTSGGASKTDTQYFGPGTRLTVL.

V is TRBV3-1 (or the pseudogene TRBV3-2) and J is TRBJ2-3, with 14 bases fitting TRBD2. The CDR3 is 18 residues long. The V and J ends lost 4 bases and 0 bases, in that order; junction bases with no gene match: 6. CDR1 and CDR2 (germline): LGHDT, YNNKEL (reference sequence). As DNA, the CDR3 is TGTGCCAGCAGCCTGACTAGCGGGGGGGCCGCGAGCACAGATACGCAGTATTTT. Protein: CASSLTSGGAASTDTQYF.

The rearrangement joins TRBV28 to TRBJ1-1; no definite D call. The CDR3 runs to 14 residues. V was cut by 3 bases and J by 5 bases, with 13 bases left in between. Germline V gene sequence: CDR1 MDHEN, CDR2 SYDVKM. The CDR3 protein is CASSFFRVGTEAFF. In DNA form, the CDR3 reads TGTGCCAGCAGTTTCTTTCGGGTTGGGACTGAAGCTTTCTTT.

This sequence joins TRBV7-8 and TRBJ2-5; TRBD1 agrees at 9 bases. The germline V gene has CDR1 SGHVS and CDR2 FQNEAQ. The V gene end was trimmed by 0 bases and the J gene end by 1 base; junction bases not matched to a gene: 0. This CDR3 is 15 amino acids long. In DNA form, the CDR3 reads TGTGCCAGCAGCTTAGCGGACAGGGGCCAAGAGACCCAGTACTTC. It yields the protein CASSLADRGQETQYF.

The V gene is TRBV19, the J gene TRBJ1-5; TRBD1 agrees at 8 bases. With V trimmed by 4 bases and J by 6 bases, 14 bases remained unmatched. The V gene's germline CDR1 is LNHDA and CDR2 SQIVND (reference sequence). There are 17 residues in the CDR3. For the CDR3, the DNA is TGTGCCAGTAGTACTCGTCCCGGGACAGGTGTGGGTCAGCCCCAGCATTTT. This encodes CASSTRPGTGVGQPQHF. Drawing the rest from reference TRBV19 and TRBJ1-5, the complete variable domain is DGGITQSPKYLFRKEGQNVTLSCEQNLNHDAMYWYRQDPGQGLRLIYYSQIVNDFQKGDIAEGYSVSREKKESFPLTVTSAQKNPTAFYLCASSTRPGTGVGQPQHFGDGTRLSIL.

The chain uses TRBV5-1 and TRBJ1-3; 9 positions agree with TRBD1. J lost 4 bases, V lost 4 bases, and 6 bases had no gene match. The CDR3 is 15 amino acids. The germline gives CDR1 SGHRS, CDR2 YFSETQ. The CDR3: CASSDTGGKGNTIYF. CDR3 coding DNA: TGCGCCAGCAGCGATACAGGGGGCAAAGGAAACACCATATATTTT.

This chain links TRBV29-1 with TRBJ2-1; TRBD1 agrees at 8 bases. CDR1 is SQVTM and CDR2 is ANQGSEA in the germline V gene. The CDR3 has 14 residues. With 5 bases clipped from V and 0 bases from J, the junction kept 3 bases outside the gene matches. CDR3 region: CSVPDRVSYNEQFF. The CDR3 DNA sequence: TGCAGCGTTCCGGACAGGGTCTCCTACAATGAGCAGTTCTTC.

The rearrangement links TRBV27 to TRBJ2-5, with D possibly being TRBD2 (7 bases). CDR1 and CDR2 (germline): MNHEY, SMNVEV (reference sequence). The CDR3 has 15 residues. V gave up 0 bases and J gave up 4 bases, with 12 bases separating them. The CDR3 loop is CASSLSRGASETQYF. In DNA form, the CDR3 reads TGTGCCAGCAGTTTATCTCGGGGGGCCTCAGAGACCCAGTACTTC.